This T cell receptor beta chain was observed in a study of OX40 agonist ivuxolimab in advanced cancers. A note on the overall study: Ivuxolimab was a fully human IgG2 agonistic monoclonal antibody targeting the costimulatory receptor OX40 (CD134). Intravenous ivuxolimab was administered to patients every 2 weeks at six dose levels: 0.01, 0.1, 0.3, 1.5, 3 and 10 mg/kg. Of the 52 patients in dose escalation, approximately 20 had hepatocellular carcinoma, about 15 had melanoma, 9 had renal cell carcinoma and 9 had head and neck cancer. The dose-escalation cohort was about 83% male with a mean age of approximately 60 years, ranging from roughly 20 to 80. Patients were allowed to have had prior anti-PD-1, anti-PD-L1 or anti-CTLA-4 therapy, and approximately 40% of the dose-escalation patients had been treated with checkpoint inhibitors. Partial responses occurred in three dose-escalation patients, of whom one had hepatocellular carcinoma and two had cutaneous melanoma. Peripheral TCRbeta sequencing aimed to test whether ivuxolimab altered TCR sequence diversity and caused clonal T-cell expansion. The monotherapy dose-escalation portion (N = 52 patients) of the phase I ivuxolimab trial is reported in the paper.

For sequencing of the TCRbeta CDR3 region, genomic DNA was extracted from the sorted cells. The immunoSEQ Assay was used for sequencing of TCRbeta CDR3 regions. This is the immuneACCESS table as TCRdb keeps it, with only in-frame sequences that have V and J called. A part of the clones is gone; compared with another copy, unresolved V genes explain less than half, and the rest is unexplained. Counted in this sample were 75,000 to 95,000 clones; around 92% of them appeared once. The ten largest clones capture about 0.54% of the sample. About this clone itself: No antigen is known for it. Nothing much larger sits one base from this clone, and base qualities are not available.

General conclusions and limits of the study: Clonal expansion of both CD4+ and CD8+ blood T cells was observed from baseline to week 6 at doses 0.1 to 3.0 mg/kg. The antigen specificity of the peripheral T cells that underwent clonal expansion was not determined. After ivuxolimab, more expanded clones were found on average in CD8+ T cells than in CD4+ T cells. In the 0.1-3.0 mg/kg groups, partial responders had among the lowest normalized peripheral clonal expansion, particularly in CD8+ T cells. Low levels of normalized T-cell clonal expansion were also seen in some nonresponding patients.

Patients with a history of autoimmune disease or receiving systemic immunosuppression were excluded from the trial. Peripheral blood for TCR sequencing was collected from all dose cohorts at baseline, on cycle 4 day 1, and on cycle 7 day 1. The samples were taken from a phase I, first-in-human, multicenter, open-label dose-escalation trial of ivuxolimab. Adults with locally advanced or metastatic head and neck squamous cell, hepatocellular, melanoma or renal cell carcinoma were enrolled in the trial. Before TCR sequencing, CD4+ T cells and CD8+ T cells from peripheral blood were sorted into separate populations. The CDR3, from cysteine to phenylalanine, totals 12 residues. The kept DNA is CDR3 alone, 36 bases in frame from the first base. Reading the germline V gene gives CDR1 ENHRY and CDR2 SYGVKD. Relative to germline, V is 3 bases shorter and J is 4 bases shorter, with 6 bases between their ends.

Sequenced here: CD4+ or CD8+ T cells sorted from blood, sampled in a trial of the OX40 agonist ivuxolimab. Recombination joined TRBV10-3 with TRBJ2-5, with the D call tentatively TRBD1 or TRBD2, each fitting 5 bases. This TCR came from an adult with an advanced solid tumor such as melanoma, head and neck, liver or kidney cancer. This receptor has the CDR3 CAISEGTETQYF. The nucleotide sequence reads TGTGCCATCAGTGAAGGGACAGAGACCCAGTACTTC.